The TCR beta chain under discussion was sequenced for a study of long-term antiretroviral therapy in people with HIV. Researchers report immunoSEQ v3.0 was run at survey level. Data came from immunoSEQ multiplex PCR; TCRdb stores just in-frame clones and leaves some out. The table records roughly 40,000 clones, approximately 85% of them present only once. This clone was picked up one time. Germline CDR1 SGHDT, CDR2 YYEEEE. The germline V and J ends were trimmed by 4 bases and 7 bases, with 15 bases remaining between them. This CDR3 has 14 residues. The genes are TRBV5-6 and TRBJ1-5; D gene uncertain. The specimen comprised unsorted PBMCs, sampled 3.1 years after starting antiretroviral therapy. This clonotype was sampled from a woman in her forties or fifties with HIV. In DNA, the CDR3 is TGTGCCAGCAGCGGGGAGGGCGGGGTACAGCCCCAGCATTTT. It encodes CASSGEGGVQPQHF. Looking up the rest from reference TRBV5-6 and TRBJ1-5 gives the full variable domain: DAGVTQSPTHLIKTRGQQVTLRCSPKSGHDTVSWYQQALGQGPQFIFQYYEEEERQRGNFPDRFSGHQFPNYSSELNVNALLLGDSALYLCASSGEGGVQPQHFGDGTRLSIL.